The entry below describes one T cell receptor (beta chain). The specificity of this receptor is unknown. Qualities for individual bases were not recorded, and no much larger clone is one base off. Reading from cysteine to phenylalanine, the CDR3 counts 17 amino acids. This entry keeps only the CDR3 DNA: 51 bases, framed from base 1. The sample originates from a study of CD8 T cells in ankylosing spondylitis (dated by TCRdb to 2016 to 2017). Background for the entire study: To find TCR variants linked to disease, the study profiled T cell receptor beta repertoires in ankylosing spondylitis patients and healthy donors. The full study cohort comprised 25 ankylosing spondylitis patients and some 110 healthy donors. Samples of peripheral blood were taken, and for ankylosing spondylitis patients, synovial fluid was collected as well.

Findings and caveats that apply to the study as a whole: Significant enrichment of the disease-linked clones was reported in matched synovial fluid samples from ankylosing spondylitis patients. A CD8+ phenotype was shown by the disease-linked clones, which were found at relatively low frequencies in peripheral blood. Some of the motif variants had been reported before in the synovial fluid and blood of reactive arthritis patients, a finding that suggests common disease-initiation mechanisms. Blood from ankylosing spondylitis patients appeared to be characterized by a TCR beta motif composed of several highly homologous amino acid variants.

Sequencer: Illumina HiSeq 2500. TCR beta libraries were prepared by quantitative 5'-RACE with molecular barcodes. As for the original processing: A new computational method, built on a probabilistic model of VDJ rearrangement, was used to identify disease-linked TCR variants. TCRdb reworked the public reads: Q25 trimming with fastp, MiXCR clone assembly, productive beta chains retained. Rows merge per CDR3 protein into single entries with the most common DNA and genes. In this record, the V and J calls reflect TCRdb's handling and not the investigators' own analysis. The sample profile shows tens of thousands of distinct CDR3 sequences; around 7.2% of them were found once. The top ten clones comprise about 10% of the sample.

The chain joins TRBV1 to TRBJ1-1; the D call in the table, TRBD1, was not verified against the DNA. TRBV1 is a documented pseudogene. The sample consisted of blood, either unsorted or a sorted T cell fraction (not recorded which). The receptor was derived from a male donor with ankylosing spondylitis or in good health (not recorded which). The DNA reads as follows: TGCACCAGCAGCCTCTTAGAGGGGGCCCGGGATGTCACTGAAGCTTTCTTT. Its protein is CTSSLLEGARDVTEAFF.